This T cell receptor beta chain emerged from a study of blood T cell repertoires in COVID-19. Resolution of symptoms, clearance, or two negative PCRs was present in recovered Cohort 3 donors. V was clipped by 10 bases and J by 5 bases, with 14 bases between them. The germline CDR1 and CDR2 sequences are ENHRY and SYGVKD. The CDR3 totals 12 residues. Original processing notes: Scientists estimated how many nucleated cells there were by amplifying reference gene primers. Clones were sequenced by immunoSEQ multiplex PCR, and TCRdb holds only the in-frame ones, with some missing. That table furnishes V, J and clone size, whereas the DNA furnished D and trimming. Counted here are more than 250,000 clones, 65% to 90% occurring once; the ten biggest clones make up roughly a tenth.

The receptor was isolated from a woman between 18 and 30 years old who had recovered from COVID-19. Source material: PBMCs or T cells enriched from blood (not recorded which). The chain recombines TRBV10-3 with TRBJ1-2; maybe TRBD1 (5 bases). As DNA, the CDR3 is TGTGCCAACGGGGGGACGCTATATGGCTACACCTTC. The encoded protein is CANGGTLYGYTF.